This T cell receptor beta chain stems from a study of a mutant IDH1 vaccine in newly diagnosed glioma. The repertoire was sequenced with immunoSEQ multiplex PCR; TCRdb's copy has only in-frame clones and lacks some. The sample carries under 40,000 clones, approximately 90% recorded once. As to time point: week 47, end of study. The investigators gave 300 ug of mutant IDH1 20-mer peptide in each vaccine dose, together with topical imiquimod. Comments on this clone: Its target is not known.

The CDR3 loop spans 16 amino acids. Germline-derived CDR1 and CDR2 are SGDLS and YYNGEE. The J segment lost 0 bases and the V segment lost 0 bases, leaving 3 bases of the junction unmatched. The sample was PBMCs, taken from a glioma patient whose treatment included an IDH1 peptide vaccine. The chain links TRBV9 to TRBJ2-7, with 10 bases lining up with TRBD2. This receptor was identified in a man in his forties with glioma. This CDR3 reads CASSVVASGSSYEQYF. The CDR3 DNA reads as TGTGCCAGCAGCGTAGTCGCTAGCGGGAGCTCCTACGAGCAGTACTTC.